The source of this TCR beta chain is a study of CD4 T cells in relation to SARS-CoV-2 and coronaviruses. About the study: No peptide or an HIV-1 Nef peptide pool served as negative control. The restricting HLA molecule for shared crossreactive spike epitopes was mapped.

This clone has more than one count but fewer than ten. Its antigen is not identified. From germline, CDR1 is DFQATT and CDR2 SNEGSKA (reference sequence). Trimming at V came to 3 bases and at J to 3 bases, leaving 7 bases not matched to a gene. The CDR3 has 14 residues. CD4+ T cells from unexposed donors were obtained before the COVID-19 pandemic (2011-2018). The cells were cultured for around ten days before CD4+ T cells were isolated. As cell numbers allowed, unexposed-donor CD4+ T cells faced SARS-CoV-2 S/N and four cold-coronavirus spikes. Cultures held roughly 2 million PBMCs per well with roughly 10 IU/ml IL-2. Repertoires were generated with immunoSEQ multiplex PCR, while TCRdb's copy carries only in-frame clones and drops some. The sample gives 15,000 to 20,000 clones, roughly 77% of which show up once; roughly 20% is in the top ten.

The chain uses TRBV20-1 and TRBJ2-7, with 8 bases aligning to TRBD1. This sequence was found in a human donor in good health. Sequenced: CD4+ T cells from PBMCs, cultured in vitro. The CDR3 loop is CSASLRTGGYEQYF. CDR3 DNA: TGCAGTGCTAGTTTAAGAACAGGGGGCTACGAGCAGTACTTC.